This T cell receptor beta chain was sequenced in a study of tumor and adjacent non-tumor tissue in lung cancer. TCRbeta libraries were built with three rounds of nested PCR, modified from ARM-PCR. Using its own MiXCR run on the multiplex PCR reads, TCRdb lists one record per CDR3 protein. This table holds about 82,000 distinct CDR3 sequences, 77% found once. A remark on this clonotype: The junction differs from germline at one of its ends, possibly a read error.

RNA was extracted from bulk tissue without any cell sorting. Specimen: lung tumor tissue. The clonotype comes from a woman aged 45-65 years with non-small cell lung cancer.

The DNA of the CDR3 is TGCAGCATTAACCCCGGGGCCCGGCCGGGGGCTACATACGATCAGTACTTC. This sequence encodes CSINPGARPGATYDQYF. The rearrangement joins TRBV29-1 to TRBJ2-7; D may correspond to TRBD1 or TRBD2 (6 bases each). Germline CDR1 and CDR2: SQVTM and ANQGSEA. This CDR3 region has 17 residues.